This T cell receptor beta chain was profiled in a study of control samples from healthy donors and cancer patients. The CDR3 extends over 13 amino acids. The V gene lost 4 bases and the J gene lost 5 bases, with 11 bases spanning the gap. The repertoire was sequenced with immunoSEQ multiplex PCR; TCRdb's copy has only in-frame clones and lacks some. The sample lists approximately 150,000 clones, 80% to 95% seen once, with approximately 5.7% in the top ten. The TCR comes from a man in his late teens or twenties in good health. The J gene is TRBJ2-5, the V gene TRBV12-3 or TRBV12-4; D remains unclear. Sequenced input: blood. CDR3 in amino acids: CASSSSDRETQYF. The CDR3 nucleotides read TGTGCCAGCAGTTCGTCGGACCGGGAGACCCAGTACTTC.